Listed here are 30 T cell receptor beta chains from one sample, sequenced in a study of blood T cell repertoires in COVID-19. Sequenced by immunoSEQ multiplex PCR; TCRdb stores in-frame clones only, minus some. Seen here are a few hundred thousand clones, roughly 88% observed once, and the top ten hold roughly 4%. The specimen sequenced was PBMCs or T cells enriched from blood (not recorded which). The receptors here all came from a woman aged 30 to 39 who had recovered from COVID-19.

DNA of the CDR3: TGTGCCAGCAGCGCCGGGACAGCGTCCTACAATGAGCAGTTCTTC. The encoded protein is CASSAGTASYNEQFF. The chain employs TRBV9 and TRBJ2-1, with 7 nucleotides matching TRBD1. The CDR3 has 15 residues. Germline values: CDR1 SGDLS, CDR2 YYNGEE. With V trimmed by 3 bases and J by 1 base, 4 bases remained unmatched.

CDR3 nucleotides: TGTGCCAGCAGTCGGACAGTAGCTAACTATGGCTACACCTTC. Protein product: CASSRTVANYGYTF. The rearrangement joins TRBV2 to TRBJ1-2; D may be TRBD1 (6 bases). This CDR3 has 14 amino acids. Looked up from germline, CDR1 is SNHLY and CDR2 is FYNNEI. The germline V and J ends were trimmed by 5 bases and 0 bases, with 10 bases remaining between them.

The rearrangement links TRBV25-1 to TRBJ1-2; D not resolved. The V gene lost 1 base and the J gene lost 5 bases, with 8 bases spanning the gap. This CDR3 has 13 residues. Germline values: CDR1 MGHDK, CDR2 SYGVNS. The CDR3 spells CASSEFGVYGYTF. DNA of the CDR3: TGTGCCAGCAGTGAATTCGGGGTATATGGCTACACCTTC.

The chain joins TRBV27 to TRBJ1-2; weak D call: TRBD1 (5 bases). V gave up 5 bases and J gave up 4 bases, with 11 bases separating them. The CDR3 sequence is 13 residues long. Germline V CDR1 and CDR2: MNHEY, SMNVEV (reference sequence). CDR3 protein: CASSETDSYGYTF. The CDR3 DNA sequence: TGTGCCAGCAGTGAGACTGACAGCTATGGCTACACCTTC.

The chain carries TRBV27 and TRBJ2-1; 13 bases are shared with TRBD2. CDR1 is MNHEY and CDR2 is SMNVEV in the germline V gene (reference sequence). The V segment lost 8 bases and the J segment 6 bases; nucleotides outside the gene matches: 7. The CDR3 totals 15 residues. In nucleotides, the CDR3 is TGTGCCAGCGGGGGCGGACTAGCGGGAGTCAATGAGCAGTTCTTC. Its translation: CASGGGLAGVNEQFF.

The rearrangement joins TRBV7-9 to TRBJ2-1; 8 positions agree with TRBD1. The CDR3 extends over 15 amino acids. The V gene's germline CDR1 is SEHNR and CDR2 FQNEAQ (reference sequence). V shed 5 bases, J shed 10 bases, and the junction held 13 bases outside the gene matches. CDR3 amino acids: CASSTRTGILVEQFF. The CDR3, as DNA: TGTGCCAGCAGCACCCGGACAGGGATCCTCGTAGAGCAGTTCTTC.

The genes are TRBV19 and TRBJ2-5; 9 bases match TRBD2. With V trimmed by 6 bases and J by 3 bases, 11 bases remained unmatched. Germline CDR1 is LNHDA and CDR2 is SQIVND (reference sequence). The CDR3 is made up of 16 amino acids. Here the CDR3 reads CASRVGGGAGEETQYF. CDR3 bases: TGTGCCAGTAGAGTTGGCGGGGGGGCCGGGGAAGAGACCCAGTACTTC.

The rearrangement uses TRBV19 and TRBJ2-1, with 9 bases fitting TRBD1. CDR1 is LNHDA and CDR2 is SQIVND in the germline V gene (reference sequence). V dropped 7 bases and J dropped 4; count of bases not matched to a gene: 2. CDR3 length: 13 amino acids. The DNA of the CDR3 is TGTGCCAGTAAGGGACAGGGATACAATGAGCAGTTCTTC. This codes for CASKGQGYNEQFF.

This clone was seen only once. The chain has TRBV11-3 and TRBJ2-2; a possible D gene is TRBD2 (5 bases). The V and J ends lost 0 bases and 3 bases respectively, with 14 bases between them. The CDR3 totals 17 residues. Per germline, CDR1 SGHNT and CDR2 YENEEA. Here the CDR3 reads CASSLELGSSHTGELFF. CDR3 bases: TGTGCCAGCAGCTTAGAACTAGGGTCTAGCCACACCGGGGAGCTGTTTTTT. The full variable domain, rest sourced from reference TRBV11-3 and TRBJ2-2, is EAGVVQSPRYKIIEKKQPVAFWCNPISGHNTLYWYLQNLGQGPELLIRYENEEAVDDSQLPKDRFSAERLKGVDSTLKIQPAELGDSAVYLCASSLELGSSHTGELFFGEGSRLTVL.

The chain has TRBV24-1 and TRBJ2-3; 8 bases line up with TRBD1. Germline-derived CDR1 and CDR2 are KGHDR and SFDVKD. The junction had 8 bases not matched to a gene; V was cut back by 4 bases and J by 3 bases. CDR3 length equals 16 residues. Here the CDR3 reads CATSEAGTGKTDTQYF. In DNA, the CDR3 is TGTGCCACCAGTGAGGCCGGGACAGGAAAGACAGATACGCAGTATTTT.

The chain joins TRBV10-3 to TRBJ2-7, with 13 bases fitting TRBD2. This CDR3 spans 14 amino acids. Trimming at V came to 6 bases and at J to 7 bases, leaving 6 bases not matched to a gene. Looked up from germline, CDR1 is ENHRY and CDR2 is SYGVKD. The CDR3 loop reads CAIRTSGRAGEQYF. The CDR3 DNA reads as TGTGCCATCAGAACTAGCGGGAGGGCCGGTGAGCAGTACTTC.

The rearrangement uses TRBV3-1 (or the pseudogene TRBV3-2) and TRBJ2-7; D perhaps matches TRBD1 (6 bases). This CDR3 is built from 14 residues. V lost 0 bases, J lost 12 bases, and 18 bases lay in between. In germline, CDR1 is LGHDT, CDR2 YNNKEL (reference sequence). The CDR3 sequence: CASSQDSLQGSRYF. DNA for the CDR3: TGTGCCAGCAGCCAAGATAGTTTGCAGGGGTCGCGGTACTTC.

Here the CDR3 reads CASSPPRNTEAFF. Here the CDR3 DNA reads TGTGCCAGCTCACCACCGAGGAACACTGAAGCTTTCTTT. The chain employs TRBV18 and TRBJ1-1; no clear D. The CDR3 covers 13 residues. Trimming shortened V by 0 bases and J by 1 base, and 3 bases separated the two germline ends. Germline CDR1 and CDR2: KGHSH and LQKENI. The complete variable domain, with remaining parts taken from reference TRBV18 and TRBJ1-1, reads NAGVMQNPRHLVRRRGQEARLRCSPMKGHSHVYWYRQLPEEGLKFMVYLQKENIIDESGMPKERFSAEFPKEGPSILRIQQVVRGDSAAYFCASSPPRNTEAFFGQGTRLTVV.

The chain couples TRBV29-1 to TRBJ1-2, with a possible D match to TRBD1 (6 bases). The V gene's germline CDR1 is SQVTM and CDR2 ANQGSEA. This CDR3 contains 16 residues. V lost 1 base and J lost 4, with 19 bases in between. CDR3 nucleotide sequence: TGCAGCGTTGAAGGTTCGGCCAGGGGAGTTGGCTATGGCTACACCTTC. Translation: CSVEGSARGVGYGYTF.

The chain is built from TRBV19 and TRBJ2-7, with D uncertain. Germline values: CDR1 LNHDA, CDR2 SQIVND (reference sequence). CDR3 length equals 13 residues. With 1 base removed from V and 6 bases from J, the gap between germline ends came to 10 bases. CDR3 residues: CASSIGQSGEQYF. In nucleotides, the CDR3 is TGTGCCAGTAGTATAGGGCAGTCGGGCGAGCAGTACTTC.

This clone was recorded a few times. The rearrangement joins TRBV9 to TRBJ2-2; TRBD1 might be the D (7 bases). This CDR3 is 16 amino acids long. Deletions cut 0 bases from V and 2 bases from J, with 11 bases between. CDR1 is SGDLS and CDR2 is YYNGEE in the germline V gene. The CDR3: CASSVGQGGNTGELFF. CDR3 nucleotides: TGTGCCAGCAGCGTAGGTCAGGGGGGAAACACCGGGGAGCTGTTTTTT.

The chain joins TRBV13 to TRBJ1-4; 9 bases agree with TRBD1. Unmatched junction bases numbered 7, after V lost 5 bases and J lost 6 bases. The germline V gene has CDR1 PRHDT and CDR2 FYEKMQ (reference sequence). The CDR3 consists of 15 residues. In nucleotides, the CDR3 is TGTGCCAGCAGCGCCGGACAGGGGTGGGATGAAAAACTGTTTTTT. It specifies CASSAGQGWDEKLFF.

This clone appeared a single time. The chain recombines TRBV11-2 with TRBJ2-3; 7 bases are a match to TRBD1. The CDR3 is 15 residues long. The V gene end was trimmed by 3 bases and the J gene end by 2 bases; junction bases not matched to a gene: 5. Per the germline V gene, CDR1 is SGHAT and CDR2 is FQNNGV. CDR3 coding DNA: TGTGCCAGCAGCTTGTGGACAGGTTCCACAGATACGCAGTATTTT. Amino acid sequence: CASSLWTGSTDTQYF.

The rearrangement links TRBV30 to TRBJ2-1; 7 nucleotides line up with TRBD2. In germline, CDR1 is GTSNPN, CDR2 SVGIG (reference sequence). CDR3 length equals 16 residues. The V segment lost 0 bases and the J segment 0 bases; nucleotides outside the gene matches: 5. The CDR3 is CAWSVRSSGSYNEQFF. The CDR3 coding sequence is TGTGCCTGGAGTGTACGTTCTAGCGGCTCCTACAATGAGCAGTTCTTC.

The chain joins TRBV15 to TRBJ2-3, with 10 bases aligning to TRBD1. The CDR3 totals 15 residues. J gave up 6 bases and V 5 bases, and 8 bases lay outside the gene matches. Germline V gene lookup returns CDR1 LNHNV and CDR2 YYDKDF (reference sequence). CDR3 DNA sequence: TGTGCCACCAGCGTGCAGGGACAGGGGTGGGATACGCAGTATTTT. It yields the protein CATSVQGQGWDTQYF.

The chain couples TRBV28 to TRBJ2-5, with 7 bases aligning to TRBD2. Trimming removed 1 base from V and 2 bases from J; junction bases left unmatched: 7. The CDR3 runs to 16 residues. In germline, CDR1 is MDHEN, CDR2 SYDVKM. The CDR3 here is CASSLSERGSQETQYF. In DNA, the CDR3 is TGTGCCAGCAGTTTATCCGAGCGGGGATCACAAGAGACCCAGTACTTC.

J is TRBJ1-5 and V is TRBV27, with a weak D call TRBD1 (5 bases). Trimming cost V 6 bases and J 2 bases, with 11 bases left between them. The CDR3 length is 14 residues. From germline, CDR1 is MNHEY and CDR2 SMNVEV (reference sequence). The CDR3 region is CASRGLPGNQPQHF. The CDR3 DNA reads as TGTGCCAGCAGGGGACTCCCCGGCAATCAGCCCCAGCATTTT.

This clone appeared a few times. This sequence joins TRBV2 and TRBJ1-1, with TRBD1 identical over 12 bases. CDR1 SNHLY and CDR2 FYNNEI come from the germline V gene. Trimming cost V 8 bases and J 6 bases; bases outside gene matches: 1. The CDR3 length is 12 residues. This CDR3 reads CASRDRGPEAFF. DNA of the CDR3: TGTGCCAGCCGGGACAGGGGGCCTGAAGCTTTCTTT.

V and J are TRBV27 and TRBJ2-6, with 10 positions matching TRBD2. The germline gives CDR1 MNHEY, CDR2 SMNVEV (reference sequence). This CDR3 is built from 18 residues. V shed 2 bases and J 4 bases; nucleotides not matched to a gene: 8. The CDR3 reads CASSLHLAGAPGANVLTF. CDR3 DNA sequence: TGTGCCAGCAGTTTACATCTAGCGGGGGCTCCGGGGGCCAACGTCCTGACTTTC.

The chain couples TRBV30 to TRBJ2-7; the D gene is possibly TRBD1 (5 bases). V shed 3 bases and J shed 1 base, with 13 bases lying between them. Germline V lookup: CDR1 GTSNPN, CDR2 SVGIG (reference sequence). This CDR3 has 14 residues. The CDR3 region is CAWRRTRVSYEQYF. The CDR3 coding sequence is TGTGCCTGGAGAAGGACAAGAGTTTCCTACGAGCAGTACTTC.

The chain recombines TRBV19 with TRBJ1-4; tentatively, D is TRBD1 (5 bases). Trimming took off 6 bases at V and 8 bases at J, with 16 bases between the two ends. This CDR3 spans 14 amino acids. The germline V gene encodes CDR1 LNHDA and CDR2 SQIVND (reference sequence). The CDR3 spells CASSPRGGIEKLFF. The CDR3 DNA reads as TGTGCCAGTAGCCCCCGGGGGGGGATCGAAAAACTGTTTTTT.

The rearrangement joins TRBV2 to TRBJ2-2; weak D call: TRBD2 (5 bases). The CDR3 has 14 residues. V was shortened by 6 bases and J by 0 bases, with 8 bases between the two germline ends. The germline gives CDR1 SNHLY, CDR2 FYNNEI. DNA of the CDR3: TGTGCCAGCAGGCCGGGATCGAACACCGGGGAGCTGTTTTTT. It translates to CASRPGSNTGELFF.

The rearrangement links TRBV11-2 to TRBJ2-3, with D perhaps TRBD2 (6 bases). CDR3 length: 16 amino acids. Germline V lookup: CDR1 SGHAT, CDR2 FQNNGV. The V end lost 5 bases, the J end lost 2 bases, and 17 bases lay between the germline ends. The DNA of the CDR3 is TGTGCCAGCAGCCCGCCGGAGCGGGCGTTCACAGATACGCAGTATTTT. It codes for CASSPPERAFTDTQYF.

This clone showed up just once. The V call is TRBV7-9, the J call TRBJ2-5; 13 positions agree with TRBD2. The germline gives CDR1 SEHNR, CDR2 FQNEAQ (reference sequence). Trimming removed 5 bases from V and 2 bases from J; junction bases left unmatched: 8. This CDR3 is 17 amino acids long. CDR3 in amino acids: CASSIGTSGMGQETQYF. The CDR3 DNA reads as TGTGCCAGCAGCATAGGGACTAGCGGGATGGGGCAAGAGACCCAGTACTTC. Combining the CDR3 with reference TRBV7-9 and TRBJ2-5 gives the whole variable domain DTGVSQNPRHKITKRGQNVTFRCDPISEHNRLYWYRQTLGQGPEFLTYFQNEAQLEKSRLLSDRFSAERPKGSFSTLEIQRTEQGDSAMYLCASSIGTSGMGQETQYFGPGTRLLVL.

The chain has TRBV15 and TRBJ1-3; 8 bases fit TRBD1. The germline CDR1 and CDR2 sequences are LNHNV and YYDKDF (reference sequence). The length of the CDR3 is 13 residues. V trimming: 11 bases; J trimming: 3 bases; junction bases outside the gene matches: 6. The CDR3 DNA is TGTGCCGCGAAGACAGGGGTTGGAAACACCATATATTTT. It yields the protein CAAKTGVGNTIYF.